This T cell receptor beta chain was identified during a study of human T cells and chemical hapten exposure. As for the study in general: Largely, small differences in pooled library volume made per-sample TCR yields vary.

Documented time point: patch test 3, about 24 weeks after DPC sensitization. Indicated treatment: therapeutic diphenylcyclopropenone sensitization with weekly scalp DPC. Ahead of applying each patch test, blood was sampled. Suited to DPC and affected by alopecia, the donors ranged from 18 to 70 years old. As processed by the authors: A per-sample median of about 100,000 TCRs was observed, with counts ranging from about 20,000 to 690,600. In TCRdb, the RACE reads were re-called with MiXCR into one record per CDR3 protein. Here the V and J calls rest on TCRdb's processing, not on the authors' analysis. The data contain 90,000 to 140,000 distinct CDR3 sequences, around 34% of them singletons. Germline V lookup: CDR1 SNHLY, CDR2 FYNNEI. V shed 10 bases and J shed 7 bases, with 11 bases lying between them. The CDR3 has 11 amino acids.

The sequence was obtained from a man aged 40-55 years with alopecia areata. Some clones in this sample may be carry-over from other donors' samples. The V gene is TRBV2, the J gene TRBJ2-1; D is uncertain. The specimen comprised whole blood, sampled in connection with sensitization to the hapten diphenylcyclopropenone (DPC). The CDR3 DNA reads as TGTGCCACCCGGACCGGGAATGAGCAGTTCTTC. This encodes CATRTGNEQFF. Full variable domain (remainder filled in from reference TRBV2 and TRBJ2-1): EPEVTQTPSHQVTQMGQEVILRCVPISNHLYFYWYRQILGQKVEFLVSFYNNEISEKSEIFDDQFSVERPDGSNFTLKIRSTKLEDSAMYFCATRTGNEQFFGPGTRLTVL.